The present entry profiles one T cell receptor (beta chain) with its context. The length of the CDR3 is 17 residues. Trimming removed 0 bases from V and 5 bases from J, with 18 bases in between. CDR1 SGHRS and CDR2 YFSETQ come from the germline V gene. The sample is drawn from a study of technical replicates of blood from a handful of donors. Only in-frame clones appear in the TCRdb table, and some are missing; sequencing was by immunoSEQ multiplex PCR. In the table there are around 80,000 clones, around 96% of which are singletons. The sequenced sample consisted of T cells isolated from PBMCs. The TCR was taken from a human donor in good health. The J gene is TRBJ2-1, the V gene TRBV5-1; possibly TRBD1 for D (5 bases). The CDR3 DNA reads as TGCGCCAGCAGCTTGGCCCAGGGCAAGGGGCTTAACAATGAGCAGTTCTTC. This encodes CASSLAQGKGLNNEQFF.